This TCR beta chain emerged from a study of graft-versus-host responses after intestinal transplantation (dated by TCRdb to about 2021). The study in broad terms: The transplants that recipients received were multivisceral, liver-intestinal, or isolated intestinal. After intestinal transplantation, graft-versus-host and host-versus-graft alloreactive T cell clones were followed in the graft, circulation and bone marrow using bulk TCR-beta CDR3 sequencing. To identify alloreactive clones, pre-transplant mixed lymphocyte reaction products were sequenced and then compared with unstimulated pre-transplant donor and recipient T cells. Donor T cell macrochimerism was defined as a peak of at least 4% donor T cells among recipient peripheral blood mononuclear cells. The cohort enrolled about two dozen intestinal transplant recipients including one retransplant, and a few patients lacking pretransplant specimens were excluded. Every recipient was given anti-thymocyte globulin induction, followed by 2 to 3 years of maintenance tacrolimus and steroids. Rather than being sequenced by the commercial service, samples from a few later patients were sequenced in-house on an Illumina MiSeq and processed with MiXCR. Study-wide conclusions, independent of this receptor: GvH clones were detected in recipient bone marrow, and some of these GvH clones were observed earlier in ileal mucosa or blood, consistent with an intestinal mucosal origin. High GvH to HvG T cell clonal ratios were observed in the allografts of patients with donor T cell macrochimerism. Early after transplant, declines in HvG clones were associated with peak levels of circulating GvH clones. Conclusions were limited by the relatively low number and heterogeneity of intestinal transplant patients.

On this clone itself: Its antigen is still unknown. It has no much larger one-base neighbor in the sample; base qualities were not kept.

Taken with the paper, the label for time point translates to: cells obtained before transplantation from donor or recipient. CD3+CD4+ and CD3+CD8+ populations were FACS-sorted from unstimulated pre-transplant donor and recipient cells taken from spleen or lymph nodes. Library generation was performed with the immunoSEQ multiplex PCR assay. For most patients, genomic DNA was isolated with the Qiagen DNeasy Blood and Tissue Kit and shipped frozen to Adaptive Biotechnologies for TCR sequencing. For most patients, high-throughput TCR-beta CDR3 sequencing of genomic DNA was performed by Adaptive Biotechnologies. Per the original workflow: Adaptive's ImmunoSEQ software supplied the TCR sequencing data for about 18 patients, while MiXCR and VDJtools were used to process a few other patients. To correct CD4 versus CD8 sorting errors, any sequence found in both subsets at a frequency ratio below 5:1 was removed. CDR3 nucleotide sequences shared by donor and recipient were removed because the origin of these sequences could not be assigned. At least 2-fold expansion over unstimulated cells and a minimum CFSE-low frequency of 0.002% (template counts) or 0.001% (read counts) were required for clones to be classified as alloreactive. A clone was considered mappable if detected in the sequenced pre-transplant spleen, lymph node, or MLR CFSE-low populations of the donor or recipient. Cumulative frequency of alloreactive clones was calculated as a percentage of all sequences weighted by copy number. In its TCRdb copy, this immuneACCESS table keeps in-frame sequences only and misses some clones. Where compared with another copy, unresolved V genes explain less than half of these, and the others have no known cause. V, J and clone size derive from that table, while D and trimming were established from the DNA sequence. Present in this sample are fewer than 95,000 clones, about 93% of which were seen just once. The top ten hold roughly 2% of the sample.

Trimming accounts for 4 bases at V and 3 bases at J, while the number of junction bases matched to no gene is 8. Counted from cysteine to phenylalanine, this CDR3 has 16 amino acids. Of all the DNA, just the CDR3 is kept, 48 bases in frame from base 1. The germline V gene provides CDR1 SGHVS and CDR2 FNYEAQ. This clonotype originated in a human donor who received an intestinal transplant. Source: unstimulated CD8+ T cells sorted from spleen or lymph node cells, taken before intestinal transplant. The chain is encoded by TRBV7-6 joined to TRBJ2-1; 8 bases in the middle match TRBD2. This receptor carries the CDR3 CASSSTTSGNYNEQFF. The DNA is TGTGCCAGCAGCTCGACCACTAGCGGTAACTACAATGAGCAGTTCTTC.